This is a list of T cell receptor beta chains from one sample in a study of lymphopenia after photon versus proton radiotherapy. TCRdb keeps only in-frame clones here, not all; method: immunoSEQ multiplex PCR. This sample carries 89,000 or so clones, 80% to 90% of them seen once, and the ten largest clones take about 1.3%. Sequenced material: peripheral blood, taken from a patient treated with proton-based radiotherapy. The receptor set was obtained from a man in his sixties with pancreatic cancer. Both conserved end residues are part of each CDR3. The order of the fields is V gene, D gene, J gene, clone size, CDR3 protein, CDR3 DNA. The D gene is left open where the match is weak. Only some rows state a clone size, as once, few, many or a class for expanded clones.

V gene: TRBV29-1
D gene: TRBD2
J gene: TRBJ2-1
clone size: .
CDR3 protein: CSVEVPSGPDNEQFF
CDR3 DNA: TGCAGCGTTGAAGTCCCTAGCGGGCCCGACAATGAGCAGTTCTTC

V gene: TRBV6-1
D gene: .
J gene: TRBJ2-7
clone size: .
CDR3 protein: CASSEDRWGDGSYEQYF
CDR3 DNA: TGTGCCAGCAGTGAAGACCGCTGGGGGGACGGCTCCTACGAGCAGTACTTC

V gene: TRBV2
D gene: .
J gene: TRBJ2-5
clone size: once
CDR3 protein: CASSEGGFKETQYF
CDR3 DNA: TGTGCCAGCAGTGAAGGAGGGTTCAAAGAGACCCAGTACTTC

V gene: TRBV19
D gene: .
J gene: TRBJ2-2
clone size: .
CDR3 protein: CASSMADTKAGELFF
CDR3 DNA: TGTGCCAGTAGTATGGCGGACACTAAGGCCGGGGAGCTGTTTTTT

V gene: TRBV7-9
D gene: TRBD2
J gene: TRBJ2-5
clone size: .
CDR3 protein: CASSPGGGTETQYF
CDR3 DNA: TGTGCCAGCAGCCCCGGGGGGGGTACAGAGACCCAGTACTTC

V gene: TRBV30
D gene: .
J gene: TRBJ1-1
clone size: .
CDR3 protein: CAWRASPAGTEAFF
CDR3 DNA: TGTGCCTGGAGGGCGTCCCCGGCTGGGACTGAAGCTTTCTTT

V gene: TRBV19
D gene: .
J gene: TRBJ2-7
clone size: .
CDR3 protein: CASRRSGGEQYF
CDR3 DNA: TGTGCCAGTAGACGATCTGGAGGCGAGCAGTACTTC

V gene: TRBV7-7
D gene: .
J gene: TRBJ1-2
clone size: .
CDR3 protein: CASSLADEDIIPVNYGYTF
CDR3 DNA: TGTGCTAGCAGCTTAGCGGACGAGGACATTATACCCGTTAACTATGGCTACACCTTC

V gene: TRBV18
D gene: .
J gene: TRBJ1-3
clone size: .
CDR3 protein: CASSHQQRSSGNTIYF
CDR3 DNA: TGTGCCAGCTCCCACCAACAGAGATCCTCTGGAAACACCATATATTTT

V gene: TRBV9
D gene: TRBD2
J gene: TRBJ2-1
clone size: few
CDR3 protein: CASSDRLAGEREQFF
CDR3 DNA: TGTGCCAGCAGCGACCGACTAGCGGGAGAGCGTGAGCAGTTCTTC

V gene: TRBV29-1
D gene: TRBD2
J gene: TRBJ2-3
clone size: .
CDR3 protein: CSVLTSGRADTQYF
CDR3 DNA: TGCAGCGTTCTAACTAGCGGGAGAGCAGATACGCAGTATTTT

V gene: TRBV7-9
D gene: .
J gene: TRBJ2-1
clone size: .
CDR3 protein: CASSQKAGLGYNEQFF
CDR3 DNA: TGTGCCAGCAGCCAGAAAGCGGGTTTGGGGTACAATGAGCAGTTCTTC

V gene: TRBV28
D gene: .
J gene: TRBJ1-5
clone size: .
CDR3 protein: CASRDTGNNQPQHF
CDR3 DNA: TGTGCCAGCAGAGATACAGGAAACAATCAGCCCCAGCATTTT

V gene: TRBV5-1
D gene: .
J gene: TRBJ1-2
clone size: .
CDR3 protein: CASSSQGQGRYGYTF
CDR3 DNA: TGCGCCAGCAGCTCCCAGGGCCAGGGACGGTATGGCTACACCTTC

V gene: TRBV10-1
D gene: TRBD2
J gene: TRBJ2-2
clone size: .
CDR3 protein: CASSDTAAGGRLGTGELFF
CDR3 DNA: TGCGCCAGCAGTGATACCGCGGCGGGAGGACGTTTAGGCACCGGGGAGCTGTTTTTT

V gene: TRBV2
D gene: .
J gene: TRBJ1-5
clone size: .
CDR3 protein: CASSEQYSNQPQHF
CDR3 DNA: TGTGCCAGCAGTGAACAGTATAGCAATCAGCCCCAGCATTTT

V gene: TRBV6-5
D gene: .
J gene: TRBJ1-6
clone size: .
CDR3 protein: CASSYSTQGTTPLHF
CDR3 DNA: TGTGCCAGCAGTTACTCAACTCAGGGCACGACACCCCTCCACTTT

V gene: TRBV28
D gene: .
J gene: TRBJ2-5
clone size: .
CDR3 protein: CASSLNRKETQYF
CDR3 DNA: TGTGCCAGCAGTTTGAACAGAAAAGAGACCCAGTACTTC

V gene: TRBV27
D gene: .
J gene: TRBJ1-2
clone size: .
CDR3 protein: CASSQRGSGYTF
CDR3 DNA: TGTGCCAGCAGCCAAAGGGGTTCTGGCTACACCTTC

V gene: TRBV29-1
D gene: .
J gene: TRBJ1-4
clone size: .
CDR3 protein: CSGSYNEKLFF
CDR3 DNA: TGCAGCGGATCTTATAATGAAAAACTGTTTTTT

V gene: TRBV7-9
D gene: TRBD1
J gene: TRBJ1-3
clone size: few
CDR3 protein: CASRAPGQGTGNTIYF
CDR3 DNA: TGTGCCAGCAGAGCGCCGGGACAGGGGACTGGAAACACCATATATTTT

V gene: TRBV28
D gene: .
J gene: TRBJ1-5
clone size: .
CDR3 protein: CASITGLEPQHF
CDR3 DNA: TGTGCCAGCATCACAGGCCTGGAGCCCCAGCATTTT

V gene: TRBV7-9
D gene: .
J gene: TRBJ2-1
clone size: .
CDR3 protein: CASSSTTDANYEQFF
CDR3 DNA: TGTGCCAGCAGCTCGACGACGGACGCCAACTATGAGCAGTTCTTC

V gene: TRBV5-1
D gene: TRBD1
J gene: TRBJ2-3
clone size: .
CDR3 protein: CASSFRGQGGTDTQYF
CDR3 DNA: TGCGCCAGCAGCTTCCGGGGACAGGGGGGGACAGATACGCAGTATTTT

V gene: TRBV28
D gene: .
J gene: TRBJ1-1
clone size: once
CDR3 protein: CASSLDAREAFF
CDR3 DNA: TGTGCCAGCAGCCTGGATGCGAGAGAAGCTTTCTTT

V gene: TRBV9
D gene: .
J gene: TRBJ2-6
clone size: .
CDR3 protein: CASSVVQGLSGANVLTF
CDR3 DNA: TGTGCCAGCAGCGTAGTTCAGGGCCTCTCTGGGGCCAACGTCCTGACTTTC

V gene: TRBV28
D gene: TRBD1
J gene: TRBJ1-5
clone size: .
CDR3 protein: CASSLPLKGQFLGQPQHF
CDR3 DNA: TGTGCCAGCAGTTTGCCCTTAAAGGGACAGTTCCTCGGGCAGCCCCAGCATTTT

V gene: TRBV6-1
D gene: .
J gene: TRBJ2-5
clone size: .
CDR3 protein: CASSDLGVYETQYF
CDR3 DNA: TGTGCCAGCAGTGATTTAGGGGTTTACGAGACCCAGTACTTC

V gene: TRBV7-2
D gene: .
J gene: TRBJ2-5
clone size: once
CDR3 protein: CASSPGGGGTQETQYF
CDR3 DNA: TGTGCCAGCAGCCCAGGAGGTGGCGGGACTCAAGAGACCCAGTACTTC

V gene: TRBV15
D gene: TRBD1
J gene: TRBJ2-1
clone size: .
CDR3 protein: CATSGTGGRGNEQFF
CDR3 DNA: TGTGCCACCAGCGGTACAGGGGGCAGGGGCAATGAGCAGTTCTTC

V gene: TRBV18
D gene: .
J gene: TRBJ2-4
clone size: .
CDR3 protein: CASSPTLAKNIQYF
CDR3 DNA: TGTGCCAGCTCACCAACCCTAGCCAAAAACATTCAGTACTTC

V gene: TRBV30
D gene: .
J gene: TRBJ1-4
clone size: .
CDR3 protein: CAWTATTNEKLFF
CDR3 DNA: TGTGCCTGGACGGCTACAACTAATGAAAAACTGTTTTTT

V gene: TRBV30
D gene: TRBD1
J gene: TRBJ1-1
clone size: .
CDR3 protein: CAWSAGTGNTEAFF
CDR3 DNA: TGTGCCTGGAGTGCCGGGACAGGGAACACTGAAGCTTTCTTT